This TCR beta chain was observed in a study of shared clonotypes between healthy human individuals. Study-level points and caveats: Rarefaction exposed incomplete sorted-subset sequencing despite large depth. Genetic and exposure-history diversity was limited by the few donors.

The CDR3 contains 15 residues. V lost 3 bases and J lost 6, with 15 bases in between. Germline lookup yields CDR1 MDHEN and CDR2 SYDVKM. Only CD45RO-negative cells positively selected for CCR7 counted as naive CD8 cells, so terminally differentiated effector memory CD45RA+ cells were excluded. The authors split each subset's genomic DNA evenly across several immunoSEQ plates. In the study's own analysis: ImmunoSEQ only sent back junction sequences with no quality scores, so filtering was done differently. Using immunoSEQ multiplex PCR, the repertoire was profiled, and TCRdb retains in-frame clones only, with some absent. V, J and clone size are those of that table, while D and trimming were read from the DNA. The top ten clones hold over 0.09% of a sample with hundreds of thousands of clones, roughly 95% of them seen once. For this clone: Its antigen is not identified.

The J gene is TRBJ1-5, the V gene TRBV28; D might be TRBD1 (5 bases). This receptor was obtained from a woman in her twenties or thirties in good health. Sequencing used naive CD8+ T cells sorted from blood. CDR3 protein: CASSFRDEGAQPQHF. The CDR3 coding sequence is TGTGCCAGCAGTTTTCGTGATGAAGGGGCTCAGCCCCAGCATTTT.